The rows below give T cell receptor beta chains drawn from one sample of a study of metastatic and nonmetastatic thyroid tumors. Using MiXCR, TCRdb reanalyzed the PCR reads. Of 12,000 or so clones listed, approximately 12% are singletons. The sequencing sample was made of blood. The receptors were sampled from a female donor with papillary thyroid cancer or a benign thyroid nodule (not recorded which). Some clones in this sample may be carry-over from other donors' samples. Both conserved end residues are trimmed from each CDR3. Fields, in order: V gene, CDR3 protein.

TRBV12-3/TRBV12-4 | ASILAGFLNQPQH
TRBV7-9 | ASSLVAASSYNSPLH
TRBV6-5 | ASSYDSSGFYYEQY
TRBV5-1 | ASSPPGTGNEKLF
TRBV11-2 | ASSLQGWNEQF
TRBV5-4 | ASRAQGAQETQY
TRBV7-9 | ASSFGRRRSSYNEQF
TRBV7-9 | ASSSSSEAF
TRBV28 | ASSLGTGGVSSPLH
TRBV9 | ASSLGTTASYNEQF
TRBV2 | ASKLGLAGIYNEQF
TRBV6-1 | ASRQVRGNTEVL
TRBV4-1 | ASSPSGGGDQPQH
TRBV24-1 | ATDRGPGETQY
TRBV18 | ASSPRVGTYTDTQY
TRBV24-1 | ATKGGKTDTQY
TRBV14 | ASSKGQGAMQY
TRBV2 | ASSVLAADTQY
TRBV5-1 | ASSLNYNEQF
TRBV7-8 | ASSLGLGGSTDTQY
TRBV4-1 | ASSQDRKRPGTGELF
TRBV3-1 | ASSHQRSRGNTEAF
TRBV2 | ASSGGLIYEQY
TRBV7-2 | ASSSGQGEEKLF
TRBV3-1 | PSCWHSLGSYNEQF
TRBV27 | ASRGPLYDQF
TRBV11-1 | ASSLASGEWGDTQY
TRBV30 | AWGPGASQPQH
TRBV20-1 | SARGIRGNIQY
TRBV11-2 | ASSLPLVGNTEAF
TRBV5-1 | ASSASGGTNEKLF
TRBV18 | ASSPDPYEQY
TRBV4-1 | ASSQGGRLGNEQF
TRBV7-3 | ASSSDYGVHNEQF
TRBV28 | ASSPWNTGELF
TRBV5-1 | ASSLERDPYNEQF
TRBV30 | AWTDGDYEQY
TRBV25-1 | ASSVTGGMNTEAF
TRBV3-1 | ASSQDSSYNEQF
TRBV20-1 | SARGGQSGPQH
TRBV3-1 | ASSQDTSRTDTQY
TRBV2 | ASSEASRVDTEAF
TRBV5-1 | ASSYAGGGGAYEQY
TRBV30 | AWSVWPPDTQY
TRBV24-1 | ATSDLDGAYNEQF
TRBV20-1 | SAWDSRSYEQY
TRBV4-2 | ASSQDRSGSYEQY
TRBV6-1 | ASSGGQYNEQF
TRBV5-1 | ASSLGSEQF
TRBV6-1 | ASRNPGQTYANQPQH
TRBV9 | ASSVAGQGGNEQF
TRBV5-1 | ASSSQSPGEEKLF